This TCR beta chain was documented in a study of response to subunit inactivated influenza vaccine. General observations from the study: Authors proposed each seasonal influenza vaccination draws in few new T cells.

TCRdb used MiXCR to reprocess the RT-PCR reads, holding one entry per CDR3 protein. The table shows hundreds of thousands of distinct CDR3 sequences, with about 15% occurring only once. The germline V gene has CDR1 DFQATT and CDR2 SNEGSKA (reference sequence). Trimming removed 5 bases from V and 5 bases from J; junction bases left unmatched: 5. The CDR3 totals 12 residues. In this sample, this clonotype turned up a few times. Its antigen is unidentified. This receptor was obtained from a man in his fifties or sixties who received an inactivated influenza vaccine. The sequencing used PBMCs from blood, collected approximately 12 days after vaccination. This chain joins TRBV20-1 and TRBJ1-2, with 7 bases identical to TRBD1. In DNA, the CDR3 is TGCAGTGCTTGGGACAGCTCTTATGGCTACACCTTC. It codes for CSAWDSSYGYTF.